What follows describes a single T cell receptor (beta chain). Its antigen is unknown. This entry comes from a study of T cell responses to AZD1222 COVID-19 vaccine. General observations from the study: Spike-specific TCR breadth rose after two AZD1222 doses, and depth rose as well. Of spike-specific TCRs, nearly half reportedly target regions left unmutated in variants. Spike-spanning, vaccine-associated CD4 TCRs were dominant at 160-218 and 743-854. Only 5 or 6 AZD1222 recipients were seropositive at baseline.

V shed 0 bases, J shed 0 bases, and the junction held 11 bases outside the gene matches. The CDR3 is 20 amino acids. Looked up from germline, CDR1 is MGHRA and CDR2 is YSYEKL. TCRdb's copy holds only in-frame clones and misses some; the assay was immunoSEQ multiplex PCR. The table has some 81,000 clones, approximately 85% seen once. This rearrangement joins TRBV4-1 to TRBJ1-4; TRBD1 agrees at 9 bases. This material consisted of peripheral blood, taken 28 days after the second AZD1222 dose. This sequence was found in an adult who received the AZD1222 COVID-19 vaccine. In DNA form, the CDR3 reads TGCGCCAGCAGCCAAGACGGGACAGGGATTAGTCTTGCAACTAATGAAAAACTGTTTTTT. This sequence encodes CASSQDGTGISLATNEKLFF.